The clone carrying this T cell receptor (beta chain) was seen at least ten times. The antigen remains unidentified. With the read ending 3 residues before the CDR3 end, the germline J gene is used to fill in that end. The sample is drawn from a study of T cell clonality in common variable immunodeficiency. Findings and limits, study-wide: Reportedly, TCR beta sequences from common variable immunodeficiency showed fewer deletions and N-nucleotide insertions. Shared TCRbeta clones were fewer between CVID subjects than controls.

The assay was immunoSEQ multiplex PCR, and TCRdb's table has in-frame clones only and misses some. This repertoire holds roughly 34,000 clones, and none appear only once. This CDR3 has 14 amino acids. Germline-derived CDR1 and CDR2 are SQVTM and ANQGSEA. V was trimmed by 6 bases and J by 1 base, leaving 12 bases between them. The chain joins TRBV29-1 to TRBJ2-2; D is uncertain. The TCR sequence derives from a person between 18 and 75 years old in good health. The source material was peripheral blood mononuclear cells. The sequenced part of the CDR3 DNA is TGCAGCGTCCTCCCTGGCGGGAACACCGGGGAG. It encodes CSVLPGGNTGE. In full, the CDR3 reads CSVLPGGNTGELFF.